The rows below give T cell receptor beta chains drawn from one sample of a study of blood T cell repertoires in COVID-19. Using immunoSEQ multiplex PCR, the repertoire was profiled, and TCRdb retains in-frame clones only, with some absent. This sample has hundreds of thousands of clones; 85% to 90% occur once, and the top ten carry 3.1%. Sequencing input: PBMCs or T cells enriched from blood (not recorded which). These receptors all stem from a woman in her forties or fifties in a cohort exposed to, infected with or recovered from COVID-19 (not recorded which). Both conserved end residues are part of each CDR3. Fields, in order: J gene, D gene, V gene, clone size, CDR3 protein, CDR3 DNA. A D gene is named only where the DNA matches it firmly. Where a row states a size, it is once, few, many or the class of an expanded clone; other rows omit it.

j_gene: TRBJ2-7
d_gene: .
v_gene: TRBV19
abundance: few
CDR3aa: CASSTQGKRAYEQYF
CDR3nt: TGTGCCAGTAGTACCCAGGGGAAACGGGCCTACGAGCAGTACTTC

j_gene: TRBJ1-1
d_gene: .
v_gene: TRBV29-1
abundance: few
CDR3aa: CSASRDLDTEAFF
CDR3nt: TGCAGCGCGAGCAGGGATTTGGACACTGAAGCTTTCTTT

j_gene: TRBJ2-4
d_gene: .
v_gene: TRBV5-8
abundance: .
CDR3aa: CASSLYRNIQYF
CDR3nt: TGTGCCAGCAGCTTGTACAGAAACATTCAGTACTTC

j_gene: TRBJ1-3
d_gene: .
v_gene: TRBV5-6
abundance: .
CDR3aa: CASSPLEGFSDF
CDR3nt: TGTGCCAGCAGCCCTTTGGAGGGGTTCTCAGATTTT

j_gene: TRBJ1-2
d_gene: TRBD1
v_gene: TRBV29-1
abundance: .
CDR3aa: CSVGRGPNYGYTF
CDR3nt: TGCAGCGTCGGAAGGGGGCCCAACTATGGCTACACCTTC

j_gene: TRBJ2-3
d_gene: .
v_gene: TRBV7-9
abundance: .
CDR3aa: CASSLAPRDTQYF
CDR3nt: TGTGCCAGCAGCTTAGCGCCCAGGGATACGCAGTATTTT

j_gene: TRBJ1-5
d_gene: .
v_gene: TRBV21-1
abundance: .
CDR3aa: CASLRTVARLYSNQPQHF
CDR3nt: TGTGCCAGCCTGCGGACAGTCGCCCGACTCTATAGCAATCAGCCCCAGCATTTT

j_gene: TRBJ1-4
d_gene: .
v_gene: TRBV7-2
abundance: .
CDR3aa: CASSFSPNEKLFF
CDR3nt: TGTGCCAGCAGCTTTTCTCCCAATGAAAAACTGTTTTTT

j_gene: TRBJ2-7
d_gene: .
v_gene: TRBV2
abundance: few
CDR3aa: CASSETYEQYF
CDR3nt: TGTGCCAGCAGTGAAACTTACGAGCAGTACTTC

j_gene: TRBJ1-1
d_gene: TRBD1
v_gene: TRBV7-2
abundance: .
CDR3aa: CASSQGQAYTEAFF
CDR3nt: TGTGCCAGCAGCCAGGGACAGGCCTACACTGAAGCTTTCTTT

j_gene: TRBJ2-5
d_gene: TRBD2
v_gene: TRBV3-1/TRBV3-2
abundance: .
CDR3aa: CASSHLSGGKQTQYF
CDR3nt: TGTGCCAGCAGCCACCTTAGCGGGGGGAAGCAGACCCAGTACTTC

j_gene: TRBJ1-1
d_gene: .
v_gene: TRBV24-1
abundance: .
CDR3aa: CATRSEGVNWANTEAFF
CDR3nt: TGTGCCACCAGGAGTGAAGGGGTGAATTGGGCGAACACTGAAGCTTTCTTT

j_gene: TRBJ1-2
d_gene: .
v_gene: TRBV5-4
abundance: .
CDR3aa: CATLGRIRATDSNYGYTF
CDR3nt: TGTGCCACCCTGGGCCGGATTCGAGCGACGGACAGTAACTATGGCTACACCTTC

j_gene: TRBJ1-1
d_gene: TRBD1
v_gene: TRBV4-3
abundance: .
CDR3aa: CASSQRTGVNTEAFF
CDR3nt: TGCGCCAGCAGCCAACGGACAGGGGTGAACACTGAAGCTTTCTTT

j_gene: TRBJ2-5
d_gene: .
v_gene: TRBV5-5
abundance: few
CDR3aa: CASSSMGAREETQYF
CDR3nt: TGTGCCAGCAGCTCCATGGGGGCCCGGGAAGAGACCCAGTACTTC

j_gene: TRBJ1-1
d_gene: .
v_gene: TRBV24-1
abundance: .
CDR3aa: CATSDSGLNTEAFF
CDR3nt: TGTGCCACCAGTGATTCAGGGTTGAACACTGAAGCTTTCTTT

j_gene: TRBJ1-2
d_gene: TRBD1
v_gene: TRBV30
abundance: few
CDR3aa: CAWSPDRAYGYTF
CDR3nt: TGTGCCTGGAGCCCGGACAGGGCCTATGGCTACACCTTC

j_gene: TRBJ2-1
d_gene: TRBD2
v_gene: TRBV10-2
abundance: .
CDR3aa: CASPLAGGHLTNNEQFF
CDR3nt: TGCGCCAGCCCGCTAGCGGGGGGCCACCTTACTAACAATGAGCAGTTCTTC

j_gene: TRBJ2-1
d_gene: TRBD2
v_gene: TRBV10-3
abundance: .
CDR3aa: CAISGRWVSSGGCNEQFF
CDR3nt: TGTGCCATCAGTGGGCGGTGGGTTTCTAGCGGGGGGTGTAATGAGCAGTTCTTC

j_gene: TRBJ1-2
d_gene: TRBD1
v_gene: TRBV30
abundance: .
CDR3aa: CACPTGSNYGYTF
CDR3nt: TGTGCCTGCCCGACAGGGTCTAACTATGGCTACACCTTC

j_gene: TRBJ2-1
d_gene: TRBD2
v_gene: TRBV5-1
abundance: .
CDR3aa: CASSLSLAGDNEQFF
CDR3nt: TGCGCCAGCAGCTTGAGTCTAGCGGGGGACAATGAGCAGTTCTTC

j_gene: TRBJ2-5
d_gene: .
v_gene: TRBV10-3
abundance: .
CDR3aa: CAIRGRAFLETQYF
CDR3nt: TGTGCCATCAGGGGCAGGGCGTTTTTAGAGACCCAGTACTTC

j_gene: TRBJ2-3
d_gene: TRBD2
v_gene: TRBV24-1
abundance: once
CDR3aa: CATSDQTSGGKDTQYF
CDR3nt: TGTGCCACCAGTGATCAAACTAGCGGGGGGAAAGATACGCAGTATTTT

j_gene: TRBJ2-5
d_gene: .
v_gene: TRBV11-2
abundance: .
CDR3aa: CASSLGTGVETQYF
CDR3nt: TGTGCCAGCAGCTTGGGGACGGGGGTAGAGACCCAGTACTTC

j_gene: TRBJ2-7
d_gene: TRBD1
v_gene: TRBV6-2/TRBV6-3
abundance: once
CDR3aa: CASSYSVWARQGGYEQYF
CDR3nt: TGTGCCAGCAGTTACTCGGTCTGGGCTCGACAGGGTGGCTACGAGCAGTACTTC

j_gene: TRBJ1-1
d_gene: .
v_gene: TRBV5-6
abundance: few
CDR3aa: CASSLIGRVNTEAFF
CDR3nt: TGTGCCAGCAGCTTGATTGGCAGGGTGAACACTGAAGCTTTCTTT

j_gene: TRBJ1-1
d_gene: .
v_gene: TRBV11-2
abundance: .
CDR3aa: CASSLLPGYTEAFF
CDR3nt: TGTGCCAGCAGCTTATTGCCGGGGTACACTGAAGCTTTCTTT

j_gene: TRBJ2-5
d_gene: TRBD2
v_gene: TRBV5-6
abundance: .
CDR3aa: CASSSGGRGGLVQETQYF
CDR3nt: TGTGCCAGCAGCTCAGGTGGGCGGGGGGGCCTGGTCCAAGAGACCCAGTACTTC

j_gene: TRBJ1-2
d_gene: .
v_gene: TRBV29-1
abundance: .
CDR3aa: CSVEEGASYGYTF
CDR3nt: TGCAGCGTTGAAGAAGGGGCCAGCTATGGCTACACCTTC

j_gene: TRBJ2-2
d_gene: TRBD1
v_gene: TRBV6-2/TRBV6-3
abundance: medium-sized
CDR3aa: CASSRGRGRSGELFF
CDR3nt: TGTGCCAGCAGCCGGGGCAGGGGGCGATCCGGGGAGCTGTTTTTT

j_gene: TRBJ1-5
d_gene: .
v_gene: TRBV28
abundance: .
CDR3aa: CASSPPGGALDF
CDR3nt: TGTGCCAGCAGTCCCCCGGGAGGGGCGCTTGATTTT

j_gene: TRBJ2-3
d_gene: TRBD2
v_gene: TRBV5-1
abundance: .
CDR3aa: CASSSPGLAGITDTQYF
CDR3nt: TGCGCCAGCAGCTCTCCGGGACTAGCGGGGATCACAGATACGCAGTATTTT

j_gene: TRBJ2-7
d_gene: .
v_gene: TRBV5-4
abundance: .
CDR3aa: CASSTPMGPGAYEQYF
CDR3nt: TGTGCCAGCAGCACCCCAATGGGGCCTGGGGCATACGAGCAGTACTTC

j_gene: TRBJ2-7
d_gene: .
v_gene: TRBV4-3
abundance: .
CDR3aa: CASSQDRSGRSYEQYF
CDR3nt: TGCGCCAGCAGCCAAGATAGGTCAGGTCGGTCCTACGAGCAGTACTTC

j_gene: TRBJ1-5
d_gene: .
v_gene: TRBV28
abundance: .
CDR3aa: CASSFIGTREEPQHF
CDR3nt: TGTGCCAGCAGTTTCATCGGCACCAGGGAGGAGCCCCAGCATTTT

j_gene: TRBJ2-3
d_gene: TRBD2
v_gene: TRBV3-1/TRBV3-2
abundance: .
CDR3aa: CASSLVRGGFGNSDTQYF
CDR3nt: TGTGCCAGCAGCCTAGTACGGGGGGGATTCGGGAATTCAGATACGCAGTATTTT

j_gene: TRBJ1-6
d_gene: .
v_gene: TRBV7-2
abundance: .
CDR3aa: CASSPPEVPPDSPLHF
CDR3nt: TGTGCCAGCAGCCCCCCGGAGGTTCCCCCTGATTCACCCCTCCACTTT

j_gene: TRBJ1-2
d_gene: TRBD1
v_gene: TRBV3-1/TRBV3-2
abundance: .
CDR3aa: CASSTRDRGRRGYTF
CDR3nt: TGTGCCAGCAGCACGCGGGACAGGGGGCGCCGGGGCTACACCTTC

j_gene: TRBJ1-1
d_gene: TRBD1
v_gene: TRBV30
abundance: once
CDR3aa: CARRTGSMNTEAFF
CDR3nt: TGTGCCAGACGGACAGGTTCCATGAACACTGAAGCTTTCTTT

j_gene: TRBJ2-5
d_gene: TRBD2
v_gene: TRBV7-9
abundance: .
CDR3aa: CASSRAGGGGGQETQYF
CDR3nt: TGTGCCAGCAGCCGAGCCGGGGGCGGGGGGGGTCAAGAGACCCAGTACTTC

j_gene: TRBJ1-2
d_gene: TRBD1
v_gene: TRBV9
abundance: .
CDR3aa: CASSGWTGRYGYTF
CDR3nt: TGTGCCAGCAGCGGATGGACAGGGCGTTATGGCTACACCTTC

j_gene: TRBJ2-1
d_gene: TRBD1
v_gene: TRBV27
abundance: once
CDR3aa: CASSLEGATDNEQFF
CDR3nt: TGTGCCAGCAGTTTAGAGGGGGCCACCGACAATGAGCAGTTCTTC

j_gene: TRBJ1-5
d_gene: .
v_gene: TRBV2
abundance: .
CDR3aa: CASSERFLGAPQHF
CDR3nt: TGTGCCAGCAGTGAAAGATTTCTGGGGGCGCCCCAGCATTTT

j_gene: TRBJ1-5
d_gene: .
v_gene: TRBV3-1/TRBV3-2
abundance: .
CDR3aa: CASSQGGGLDQPQHF
CDR3nt: TGTGCCAGCAGCCAAGGGGGGGGGCTTGATCAGCCCCAGCATTTT

j_gene: TRBJ2-7
d_gene: TRBD2
v_gene: TRBV7-2
abundance: .
CDR3aa: CASSPGLAGDYEQYF
CDR3nt: TGTGCCAGCAGCCCGGGACTAGCGGGGGACTACGAGCAGTACTTC

j_gene: TRBJ2-2
d_gene: TRBD1
v_gene: TRBV4-2
abundance: .
CDR3aa: CASSQLTGEDTGELFF
CDR3nt: TGTGCCAGCAGCCAACTGACAGGGGAGGACACCGGGGAGCTGTTTTTT

j_gene: TRBJ2-5
d_gene: .
v_gene: TRBV12-2
abundance: .
CDR3aa: CASRLAAETQYF
CDR3nt: TGTGCAAGTCGCTTAGCGGCAGAGACCCAGTACTTC

j_gene: TRBJ1-2
d_gene: TRBD1
v_gene: TRBV4-1
abundance: once
CDR3aa: CASSPGQGHYGYTF
CDR3nt: TGCGCCAGCAGCCCGGGACAGGGTCACTATGGCTACACCTTC

j_gene: TRBJ2-3
d_gene: TRBD1
v_gene: TRBV9
abundance: .
CDR3aa: CASSVASGQSTDTQYF
CDR3nt: TGTGCCAGCAGCGTAGCCTCGGGACAGAGCACAGATACGCAGTATTTT

j_gene: TRBJ1-1
d_gene: .
v_gene: TRBV6-5
abundance: .
CDR3aa: CATGGRHLRNTEAFF
CDR3nt: TGTGCCACAGGCGGGAGACACCTTAGGAACACTGAAGCTTTCTTT

j_gene: TRBJ1-5
d_gene: .
v_gene: TRBV9
abundance: .
CDR3aa: CASNPAGVPSQPQHF
CDR3nt: TGTGCCAGCAACCCGGCTGGAGTTCCGAGTCAGCCCCAGCATTTT

j_gene: TRBJ1-2
d_gene: .
v_gene: TRBV3-1/TRBV3-2
abundance: .
CDR3aa: CASSQEGGVRGYTF
CDR3nt: TGTGCCAGCAGCCAAGAGGGAGGAGTGAGAGGCTACACCTTC

j_gene: TRBJ1-3
d_gene: .
v_gene: TRBV11-1
abundance: .
CDR3aa: CASSPTYGTGNTIYF
CDR3nt: TGTGCCAGCAGCCCTACCTACGGGACAGGAAACACCATATATTTT

j_gene: TRBJ1-2
d_gene: .
v_gene: TRBV2
abundance: .
CDR3aa: CASRAPTGAIRGYTF
CDR3nt: TGTGCCAGCAGAGCCCCAACAGGTGCGATCAGGGGCTACACCTTC

j_gene: TRBJ1-5
d_gene: .
v_gene: TRBV6-5
abundance: .
CDR3aa: CASRGPVSNQPQHF
CDR3nt: TGTGCCAGCAGGGGGCCCGTTAGCAATCAGCCCCAGCATTTT

j_gene: TRBJ2-1
d_gene: TRBD2
v_gene: TRBV5-6
abundance: .
CDR3aa: CASSLAQGSGGHNEQFF
CDR3nt: TGTGCCAGCAGCTTGGCCCAGGGTAGCGGGGGACACAATGAGCAGTTCTTC

j_gene: TRBJ2-7
d_gene: .
v_gene: TRBV7-2
abundance: .
CDR3aa: CASSLSPNTFSYEQYF
CDR3nt: TGTGCCAGCAGCTTATCCCCCAACACCTTCTCCTACGAGCAGTACTTC

j_gene: TRBJ1-3
d_gene: .
v_gene: TRBV10-3
abundance: .
CDR3aa: CAIDRGNTIYF
CDR3nt: TGTGCCATCGACAGGGGAAACACCATATATTTT

j_gene: TRBJ2-7
d_gene: .
v_gene: TRBV11-2
abundance: .
CDR3aa: CASSFSLYEQYF
CDR3nt: TGTGCCAGCAGCTTCAGTCTCTACGAGCAGTACTTC

j_gene: TRBJ2-3
d_gene: TRBD2
v_gene: TRBV30
abundance: .
CDR3aa: CAWSFIAGGLTDTQYF
CDR3nt: TGTGCCTGGAGTTTCATAGCGGGGGGGTTGACAGATACGCAGTATTTT